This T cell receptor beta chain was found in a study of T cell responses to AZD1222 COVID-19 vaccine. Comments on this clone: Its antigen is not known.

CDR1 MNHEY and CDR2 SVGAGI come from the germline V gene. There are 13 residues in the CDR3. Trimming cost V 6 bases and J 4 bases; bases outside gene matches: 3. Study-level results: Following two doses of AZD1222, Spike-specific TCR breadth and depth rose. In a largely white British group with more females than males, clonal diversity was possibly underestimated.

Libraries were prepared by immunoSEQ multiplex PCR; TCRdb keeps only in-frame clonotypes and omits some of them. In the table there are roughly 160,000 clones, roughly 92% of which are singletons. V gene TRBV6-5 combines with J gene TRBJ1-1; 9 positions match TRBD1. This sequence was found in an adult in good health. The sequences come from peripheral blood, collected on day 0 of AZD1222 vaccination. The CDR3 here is CASRGDRVTEAFF. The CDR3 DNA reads TGTGCCAGCAGGGGGGACAGGGTCACTGAAGCTTTCTTT.